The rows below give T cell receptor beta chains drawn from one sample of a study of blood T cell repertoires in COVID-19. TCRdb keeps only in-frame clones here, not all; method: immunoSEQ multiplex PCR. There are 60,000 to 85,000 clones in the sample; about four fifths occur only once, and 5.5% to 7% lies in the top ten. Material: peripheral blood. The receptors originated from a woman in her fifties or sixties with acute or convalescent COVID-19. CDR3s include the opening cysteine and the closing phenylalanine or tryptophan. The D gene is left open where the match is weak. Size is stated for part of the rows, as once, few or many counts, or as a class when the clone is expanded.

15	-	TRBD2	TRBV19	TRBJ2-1	TGTGCCAGTAGTTCGGCGGGGGGACCAGGCAATGAGCAGTTCTTC	CASSSAGGPGNEQFF
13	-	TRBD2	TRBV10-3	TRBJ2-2	TGTGCCATCAGAAGGGAGGGGCCCGGGGAGCTGTTTTTT	CAIRREGPGELFF
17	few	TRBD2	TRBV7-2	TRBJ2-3	TGTGCCAGCAGCCCTCCGGGGGGGGGCCTTAGCACAGATACGCAGTATTTT	CASSPPGGGLSTDTQYF
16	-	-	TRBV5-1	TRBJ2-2	TGCGCCAGCCGCGGGGTTTTGTCATCGAGCACCGGGGAGCTGTTTTTT	CASRGVLSSSTGELFF
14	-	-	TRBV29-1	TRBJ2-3	TGCAGCGTTGAGGGGGGATCGGACGCAGATACGCAGTATTTT	CSVEGGSDADTQYF
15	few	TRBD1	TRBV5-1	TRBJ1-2	TGCGCCAGCAGCTTGGGACAGGGCAGGGACTATGGCTACACCTTC	CASSLGQGRDYGYTF
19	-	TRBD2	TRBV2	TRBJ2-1	TGTGCCAGCCGTAGGCTAGCGGGCCTAGCGGGGGGCTCCTACAATGAGCAGTTCTTC	CASRRLAGLAGGSYNEQFF
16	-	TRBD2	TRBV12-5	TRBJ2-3	TGTGCTAGTGGTGCCGGACTAGCGGGGGGGACAGATACGCAGTATTTT	CASGAGLAGGTDTQYF
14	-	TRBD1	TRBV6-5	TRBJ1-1	TGTGCCAGCAGGCTCGGACAGGGGGGCACTGAAGCTTTCTTT	CASRLGQGGTEAFF
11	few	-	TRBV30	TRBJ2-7	TGTGCCTGGAGCGGGACTCGTGACCAGTACTTC	CAWSGTRDQYF
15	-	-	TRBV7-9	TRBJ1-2	TGTGCCAGCAGCTTGGGTCAGGCTTCTTACTATGGCTACACCTTC	CASSLGQASYYGYTF
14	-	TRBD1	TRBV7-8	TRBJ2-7	TGTGCCAGCAGTCTGACAGGGCGCATCTACGAGCAGTACTTC	CASSLTGRIYEQYF
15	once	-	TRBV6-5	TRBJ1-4	TGTGCCAGCATCCAAGGCCCTGAAGGGAGTGAAAAACTGTTTTTT	CASIQGPEGSEKLFF
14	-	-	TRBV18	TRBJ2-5	TGTGCCAGCTCACCAAGCCCGGGTACGGAGACCCAGTACTTC	CASSPSPGTETQYF